Presented here are 12 T cell receptor beta chains from one specimen sequenced in a study of T-cell reconstitution after alpha-beta-depleted transplantation in children. Unique molecular identifiers were incorporated during preparation of the TCRbeta library. TCRdb reprocessed the PCR reads via MiXCR and lists one record per CDR3 protein. In the table there are around 490,000 distinct CDR3 sequences, about an eighth of which are singletons. Sequenced material: PBMCs, mostly from graft donor cells, taken 180 days after TCRalphabeta/CD19-depleted stem cell transplant. Receptor source: a female patient under 10 years old who had a stem cell transplant for aplastic anemia, so the T cells may come from the graft donor.

This clonotype was observed at least ten times. This sequence joins TRBV11-2 and TRBJ1-4; 9 positions agree with TRBD1. The germline CDR1 and CDR2 sequences are SGHAT and FQNNGV. V shed 3 bases, J shed 2 bases, and the junction held 1 base outside the gene matches. The CDR3 contains 15 residues. The CDR3 protein is CASSFTGGTNEKLFF. The CDR3 DNA reads as TGTGCCAGCAGCTTTACAGGGGGCACTAATGAAAAACTGTTTTTT.

This clonotype has at least ten counts. The chain is built from TRBV5-1 and TRBJ2-1, with TRBD2 as a possible D gene (6 bases). The CDR3 has 18 amino acids. Germline V lookup: CDR1 SGHRS, CDR2 YFSETQ. The V end lost 1 base, the J end lost 3 bases, and 20 bases lay between the germline ends. The CDR3: CASSLPHTSLLFYNEQFF. As DNA, the CDR3 is TGCGCCAGCAGCTTGCCGCATACTAGCCTGCTATTCTACAATGAGCAGTTCTTC.

This clonotype has just a few counts. CDR3 in amino acids: CASSSPGRLNTEAFF. In DNA form, the CDR3 reads TGTGCCAGCAGCTCGCCGGGACGGTTGAACACTGAAGCTTTCTTT. V gene TRBV7-8 combines with J gene TRBJ1-1, with D possibly being TRBD1 (5 bases). Germline loops: CDR1 SGHVS, CDR2 FQNEAQ. The V end was cut by 4 bases, the J end by 0 bases, with 12 bases between. This CDR3 contains 15 residues.

The chain carries TRBV7-9 and TRBJ2-1; D is undetermined. V was cut by 4 bases and J by 7 bases, with 8 bases left in between. The CDR3 runs to 12 residues. Germline CDR1 is SEHNR and CDR2 is FQNEAQ (reference sequence). In nucleotides, the CDR3 is TGTGCCAGCAGCTCCATTACAAATGAGCAGTTCTTC. Amino acid sequence: CASSSITNEQFF.

The V call is TRBV11-1, the J call TRBJ2-7, with 16 nucleotides matching TRBD2. Germline V lookup: CDR1 SGHAT, CDR2 FQDESV (reference sequence). V dropped 5 bases and J dropped 2; count of bases not matched to a gene: 15. The CDR3 runs to 20 residues. The CDR3 loop reads CASSPLPPGLAGGVTYEQYF. Written as DNA, the CDR3 is TGTGCCAGCAGCCCACTTCCACCGGGACTAGCGGGAGGGGTGACCTACGAGCAGTACTTC.

In its sample, this clonotype was seen a few times. The chain joins TRBV5-1 to TRBJ2-5, with a tentative D call TRBD2 (6 bases). The germline V and J ends were trimmed by 0 bases and 4 bases, with 10 bases remaining between them. Germline CDR1 SGHRS, CDR2 YFSETQ. The CDR3 loop spans 14 amino acids. CDR3 bases: TGCGCCAGCAGCTTGGATCCGGGAGCAGAGACCCAGTACTTC. Translated: CASSLDPGAETQYF.

This clonotype has only a few counts. This rearrangement joins TRBV7-9 to TRBJ2-5; weak D call: TRBD1 (6 bases). CDR3 size: 13 residues. Trimming shortened V by 7 bases and J by 5 bases, and 14 bases separated the two germline ends. Germline CDR1 is SEHNR and CDR2 is FQNEAQ (reference sequence). The CDR3 is CASTTGMYETQYF. The CDR3 DNA sequence: TGTGCCAGCACCACAGGGATGTACGAGACCCAGTACTTC.

This clonotype was detected ten times or more. The chain has TRBV7-2 and TRBJ2-4, with D possibly called TRBD1 or TRBD2 (5 bases each). With 5 bases removed from V and 1 base from J, the gap between germline ends came to 15 bases. This CDR3 spans 16 amino acids. Germline CDR1 SGHTA, CDR2 FQGNSA. CDR3 sequence (DNA): TGTGCCAGCAGCAACCCTGGGGGTTTGGCCAAAAACATTCAGTACTTC. It yields the protein CASSNPGGLAKNIQYF.

The chain combines TRBV6-5 with TRBJ1-1, with 10 positions matching TRBD1. Trimming cost V 7 bases and J 5 bases; bases outside gene matches: 10. CDR3 length: 15 residues. CDR1 MNHEY and CDR2 SVGAGI come from the germline V gene. The CDR3 loop is CASKPGQGRGTEAFF. Written as DNA, the CDR3 is TGTGCCAGCAAACCGGGACAGGGGAGGGGGACTGAAGCTTTCTTT.

The chain couples TRBV30 to TRBJ2-7; 11 nucleotides line up with TRBD2. Germline V lookup: CDR1 GTSNPN, CDR2 SVGIG (reference sequence). V gave up 4 bases and J gave up 7 bases; unmatched junction bases: 6. The CDR3 runs to 13 residues. The CDR3 here is CAWTSGRLKEQYF. CDR3 DNA: TGTGCCTGGACTAGCGGGAGGTTGAAGGAGCAGTACTTC.

This clonotype was found many times. The chain combines TRBV6-1 with TRBJ1-1; the D is unclear. Deletions cut 0 bases from V and 11 bases from J, with 10 bases between. Germline CDR1 is MNHNS and CDR2 is SASEGT. The CDR3 has 12 amino acids. The chain's CDR3 is CASSEAGLSAFF. CDR3 coding DNA: TGTGCCAGCAGTGAAGCAGGGTTATCGGCTTTCTTT.

In DNA, the CDR3 is TGTGCCAGCAGCCCCCGGGGGGGGCTAACCAAAAACATTCAGTACTTC. Residues: CASSPRGGLTKNIQYF. This chain joins TRBV7-8 and TRBJ2-4; 8 positions agree with TRBD2. The V and J ends lost 5 bases and 2 bases, in that order; junction bases with no gene match: 8. There are 16 residues in the CDR3. Germline V gene data show CDR1 as SGHVS and CDR2 as FQNEAQ. The full variable domain, with the rest looked up from reference TRBV7-8 and TRBJ2-4, is GAGVSQSPRYKVAKRGQDVALRCDPISGHVSLFWYQQALGQGPEFLTYFQNEAQLDKSGLPSDRFFAERPEGSVSTLKIQRTQQEDSAVYLCASSPRGGLTKNIQYFGAGTRLSVL.